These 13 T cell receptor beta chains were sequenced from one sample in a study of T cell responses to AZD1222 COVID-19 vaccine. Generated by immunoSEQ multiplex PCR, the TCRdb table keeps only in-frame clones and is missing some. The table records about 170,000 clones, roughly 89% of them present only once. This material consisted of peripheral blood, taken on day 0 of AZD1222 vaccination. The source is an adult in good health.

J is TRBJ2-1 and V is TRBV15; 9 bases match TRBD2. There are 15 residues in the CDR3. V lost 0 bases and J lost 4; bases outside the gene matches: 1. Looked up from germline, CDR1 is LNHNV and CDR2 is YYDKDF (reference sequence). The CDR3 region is CATSREAGGYNEQFF. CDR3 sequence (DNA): TGTGCCACCAGCAGAGAAGCGGGGGGATACAATGAGCAGTTCTTC.

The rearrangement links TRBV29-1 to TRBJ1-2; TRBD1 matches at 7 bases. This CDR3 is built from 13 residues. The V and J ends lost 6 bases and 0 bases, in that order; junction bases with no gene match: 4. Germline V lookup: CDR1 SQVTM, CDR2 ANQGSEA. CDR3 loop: CSVHRGANYGYTF. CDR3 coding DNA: TGCAGCGTGCACAGGGGAGCTAACTATGGCTACACCTTC.

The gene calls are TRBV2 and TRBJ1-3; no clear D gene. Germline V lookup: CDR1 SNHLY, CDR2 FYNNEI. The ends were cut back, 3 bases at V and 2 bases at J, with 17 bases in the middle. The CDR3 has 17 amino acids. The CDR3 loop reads CASSETSMGKAGNTIYF. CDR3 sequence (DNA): TGTGCCAGCAGTGAGACATCCATGGGCAAAGCTGGAAACACCATATATTTT.

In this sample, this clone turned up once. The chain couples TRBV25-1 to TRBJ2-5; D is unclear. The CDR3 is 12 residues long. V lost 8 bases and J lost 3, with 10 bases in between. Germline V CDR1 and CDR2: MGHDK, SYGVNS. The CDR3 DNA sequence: TGTGCCAGCGTACGCGGAGAAGAGACCCAGTACTTC. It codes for CASVRGEETQYF.

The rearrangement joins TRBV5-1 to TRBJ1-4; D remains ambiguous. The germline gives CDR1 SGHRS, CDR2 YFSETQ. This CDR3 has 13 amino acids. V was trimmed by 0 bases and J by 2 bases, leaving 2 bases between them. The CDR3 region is CASSLDTNEKLFF. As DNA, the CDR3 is TGCGCCAGCAGCTTGGATACTAATGAAAAACTGTTTTTT.

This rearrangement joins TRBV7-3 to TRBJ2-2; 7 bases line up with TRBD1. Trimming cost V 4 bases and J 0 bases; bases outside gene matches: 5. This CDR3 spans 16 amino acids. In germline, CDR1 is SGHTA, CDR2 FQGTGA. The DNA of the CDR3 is TGTGCCAGCAGCTCGACAGGGCCAGCGAACACCGGGGAGCTGTTTTTT. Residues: CASSSTGPANTGELFF.

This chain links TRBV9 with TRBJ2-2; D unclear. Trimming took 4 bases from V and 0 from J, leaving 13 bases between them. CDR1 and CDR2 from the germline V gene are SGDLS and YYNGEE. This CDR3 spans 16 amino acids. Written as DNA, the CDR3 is TGTGCCAGCAGCTCTTTTGTCCGCACGAACACCGGGGAGCTGTTTTTT. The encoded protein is CASSSFVRTNTGELFF.

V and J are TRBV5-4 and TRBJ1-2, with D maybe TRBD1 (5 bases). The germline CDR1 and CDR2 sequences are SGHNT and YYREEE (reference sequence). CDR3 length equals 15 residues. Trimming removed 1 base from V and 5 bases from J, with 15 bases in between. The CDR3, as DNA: TGTGCCAGCAGCTTGTTTAGGGGCAGTCCGTATGGCTACACCTTC. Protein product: CASSLFRGSPYGYTF.

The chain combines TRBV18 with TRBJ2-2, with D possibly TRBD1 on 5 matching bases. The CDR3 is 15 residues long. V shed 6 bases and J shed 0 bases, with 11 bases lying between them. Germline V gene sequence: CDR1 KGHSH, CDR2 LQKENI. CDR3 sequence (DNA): TGTGCCAGCTCGACGAGCAGGGCGAACACCGGGGAGCTGTTTTTT. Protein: CASSTSRANTGELFF.

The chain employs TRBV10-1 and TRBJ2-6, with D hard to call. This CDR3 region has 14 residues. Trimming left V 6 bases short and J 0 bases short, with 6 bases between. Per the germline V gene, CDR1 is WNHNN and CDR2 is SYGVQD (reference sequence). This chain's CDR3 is CASSRTSGANVLTF. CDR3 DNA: TGCGCCAGCAGCCGAACCTCTGGGGCCAACGTCCTGACTTTC.

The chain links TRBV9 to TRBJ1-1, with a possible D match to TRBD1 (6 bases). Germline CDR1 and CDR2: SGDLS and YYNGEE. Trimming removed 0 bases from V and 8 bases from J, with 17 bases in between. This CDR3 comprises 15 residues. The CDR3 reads CASSVDPGAGREAFF. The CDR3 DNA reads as TGTGCCAGCAGCGTAGATCCAGGGGCGGGAAGAGAAGCTTTCTTT.

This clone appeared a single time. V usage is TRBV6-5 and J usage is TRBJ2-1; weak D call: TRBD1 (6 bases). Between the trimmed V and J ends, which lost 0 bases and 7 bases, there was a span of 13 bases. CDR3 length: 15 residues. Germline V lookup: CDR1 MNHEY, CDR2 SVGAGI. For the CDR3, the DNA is TGTGCCAGCAGTTACTCGCGGCAGGGGTTGAATGAGCAGTTCTTC. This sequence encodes CASSYSRQGLNEQFF.

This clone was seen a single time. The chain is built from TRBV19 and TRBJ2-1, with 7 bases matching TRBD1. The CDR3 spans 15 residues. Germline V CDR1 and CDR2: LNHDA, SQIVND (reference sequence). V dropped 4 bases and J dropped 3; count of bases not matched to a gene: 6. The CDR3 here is CASSRRAGGYNEQFF. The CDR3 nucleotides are TGTGCCAGTAGTAGAAGGGCAGGGGGCTACAATGAGCAGTTCTTC.